The 27 T cell receptor beta chains listed next were all sequenced from one sample in a study of cytomegalovirus exposure and HLA in healthy donors. PCR employed 60 Vbeta and 13 Jbeta primers. The method was immunoSEQ multiplex PCR; TCRdb's version includes in-frame clones alone and lacks a portion of them. The data show more than 120,000 clones, 82% seen once. The sequenced sample was PBMCs. The receptors here all came from a male donor in good health and CMV-seronegative.

The V call is TRBV5-4, the J call TRBJ2-7, with 7 nucleotides matching TRBD1. J was trimmed by 2 bases and V by 2 bases; bases with no gene match: 4. This CDR3 region has 14 residues. Germline CDR1 reads SGHNT; CDR2 reads YYREEE (reference sequence). The CDR3 loop reads CASSFSQGAYEQYF. The CDR3, as DNA: TGTGCCAGCAGCTTTAGTCAGGGGGCCTACGAGCAGTACTTC.

The V call is TRBV5-4, the J call TRBJ2-6, with a weak D call TRBD2 (5 bases). This CDR3 region has 15 residues. Trimming shortened V by 2 bases and J by 2 bases, and 8 bases separated the two germline ends. Germline V gives CDR1 SGHNT, CDR2 YYREEE (reference sequence). CDR3 sequence (DNA): TGTGCCAGCAGCTTCTCCGGGACTGGGGCCAACGTCCTGACTTTC. Translated: CASSFSGTGANVLTF.

V gene TRBV2 combines with J gene TRBJ1-5, with a tentative D call TRBD1 (5 bases). The V gene's germline CDR1 is SNHLY and CDR2 FYNNEI. This CDR3 is 14 amino acids long. V lost 4 bases, J lost 7 bases, and 14 bases lay in between. The CDR3 DNA reads TGTGCCAGCAGTGCGGGGCAGGGAGGCCAGCCCCAGCATTTT. Residues: CASSAGQGGQPQHF.

The genes are TRBV7-6 and TRBJ1-5; TRBD1 might be the D (5 bases). Trimming removed 1 base from V and 6 bases from J, with 13 bases in between. The CDR3 totals 15 residues. Per the germline V gene, CDR1 is SGHVS and CDR2 is FNYEAQ. The CDR3 is CASSLEVGAVQPQHF. The CDR3 DNA is TGTGCCAGCAGCTTAGAGGTAGGGGCGGTTCAGCCCCAGCATTTT. Filled out from reference TRBV7-6 and TRBJ1-5, the complete variable domain reads GAGVSQSPRYKVTKRGQDVALRCDPISGHVSLYWYRQALGQGPEFLTYFNYEAQQDKSGLPNDRFSAERPEGSISTLTIQRTEQRDSAMYRCASSLEVGAVQPQHFGDGTRLSIL.

The chain is built from TRBV7-2 and TRBJ2-4; D uncertain. With 3 bases removed from V and 6 bases from J, the gap between germline ends came to 9 bases. The germline V gene has CDR1 SGHTA and CDR2 FQGNSA. The CDR3 runs 13 residues. The CDR3 sequence is CASSFIVANIQYF. The CDR3 DNA sequence: TGTGCCAGCAGCTTTATAGTAGCAAACATTCAGTACTTC.

The CDR3 reads CASSQGGDEQFF. The DNA for the CDR3 is TGTGCCAGCAGCCAAGGGGGGGATGAGCAGTTCTTC. The chain recombines TRBV7-3 with TRBJ2-1; a possible D gene is TRBD2 (7 bases). CDR1 SGHTA and CDR2 FQGTGA come from the germline V gene. The length of the CDR3 is 12 residues. V dropped 5 bases and J dropped 8 bases, with 10 bases sitting between them.

This clone was observed a few times. The rearrangement links TRBV7-3 to TRBJ2-1; D might be TRBD1 (6 bases). Germline V lookup: CDR1 SGHTA, CDR2 FQGTGA. V lost 5 bases and J 0 bases, leaving 14 bases between the germline ends. The CDR3 totals 16 residues. CDR3 bases: TGTGCCAGCAGCCCTACAGGGAGCCGCTCCTACAATGAGCAGTTCTTC. This translates into CASSPTGSRSYNEQFF.

This chain joins TRBV11-2 and TRBJ2-5; 7 nucleotides align to TRBD2. CDR1 is SGHAT and CDR2 is FQNNGV in the germline V gene. V was pared by 0 bases and J by 7 bases, with 17 bases of the junction left unmatched. This CDR3 is built from 18 residues. The CDR3 reads CASSLEGGVEARVGTQYF. CDR3 bases: TGTGCCAGCAGCTTAGAGGGGGGGGTGGAGGCCCGGGTGGGGACCCAGTACTTC. Combining the CDR3 with reference TRBV11-2 and TRBJ2-5 gives the whole variable domain EAGVAQSPRYKIIEKRQSVAFWCNPISGHATLYWYQQILGQGPKLLIQFQNNGVVDDSQLPKDRFSAERLKGVDSTLKIQPAKLEDSAVYLCASSLEGGVEARVGTQYFGPGTRLLVL.

The CDR3 nucleotides are TGTGCCAGCCTTAGGGGGCTCCAAGAGACCCAGTACTTC. It yields the protein CASLRGLQETQYF. This chain uses TRBV18 with TRBJ2-5, with TRBD1 matching 7 bases. Unmatched junction bases numbered 4, after V lost 8 bases and J lost 1 base. Germline CDR1 KGHSH, CDR2 LQKENI. The CDR3 is 13 residues long.

The chain has TRBV10-3 and TRBJ2-7; weak D call: TRBD2 (5 bases). The V gene lost 10 bases and the J gene lost 3 bases, with 13 bases spanning the gap. CDR3 length equals 12 residues. Germline assignment: CDR1 ENHRY and CDR2 SYGVKD. CDR3: CATQTTDYEQYF. CDR3 coding DNA: TGTGCCACTCAGACTACGGACTACGAGCAGTACTTC.

J is TRBJ2-7 and V is TRBV7-2, with D unresolved. The CDR3 runs to 12 residues. Trimming removed 2 bases from V and 1 base from J, with 3 bases in between. Germline assignment: CDR1 SGHTA and CDR2 FQGNSA. CDR3 DNA sequence: TGTGCCAGCAGCTTACAGTCCTACGAGCAGTACTTC. Translation gives CASSLQSYEQYF. The whole variable domain, remainder taken from reference TRBV7-2 and TRBJ2-7, is GAGVSQSPSNKVTEKGKDVELRCDPISGHTALYWYRQSLGQGLEFLIYFQGNSAPDKSGLPSDRFSAERTGGSVSTLTIQRTQQEDSAVYLCASSLQSYEQYFGPGTRLTVT.

This clone turned up a few times. The J gene is TRBJ1-1, the V gene TRBV25-1; D not resolved. Germline lookup yields CDR1 MGHDK and CDR2 SYGVNS. This CDR3 region has 12 residues. Trimming took off 3 bases at V and 6 bases at J, with 8 bases between the two ends. The CDR3 spells CASSEWEAEAFF. CDR3 DNA sequence: TGTGCCAGCAGTGAGTGGGAGGCTGAAGCTTTCTTT. Full variable domain (remainder filled in from reference TRBV25-1 and TRBJ1-1): EADIYQTPRYLVIGTGKKITLECSQTMGHDKMYWYQQDPGMELHLIHYSYGVNSTEKGDLSSESTVSRIRTEHFPLTLESARPSHTSQYLCASSEWEAEAFFGQGTRLTVV.

As regards this clone: The junction departs from the called germline gene at one end, perhaps through a read error. This chain uses TRBV2 with TRBJ1-1; no firm D call. Looked up from germline, CDR1 is SNHLY and CDR2 is FYNNEI. The CDR3 extends over 12 amino acids. The DNA for the CDR3 is TGTGCCAGCAATGCCCAGAACACGGAAGCTTTCTTT. Its protein product is CASNAQNTEAFF.

The chain employs TRBV5-1 and TRBJ2-3; D perhaps matches TRBD2 (5 bases). CDR1 SGHRS and CDR2 YFSETQ come from the germline V gene. V shed 0 bases and J shed 0 bases, with 26 bases lying between them. The CDR3 contains 21 residues. The CDR3 reads CASSLVRGVSAAGRSTDTQYF. CDR3 nucleotides: TGCGCCAGCAGCTTGGTCCGAGGCGTATCGGCGGCGGGCCGCAGCACAGATACGCAGTATTTT.

The genes are TRBV9 and TRBJ2-7; TRBD2 matches at 10 bases. There are 14 residues in the CDR3. The V gene's germline CDR1 is SGDLS and CDR2 YYNGEE. J gave up 0 bases and V 4 bases, and 1 base lay outside the gene matches. The CDR3 nucleotides read TGTGCCAGCAGCTCTAGCGGGAGCTCCTACGAGCAGTACTTC. Amino acid sequence: CASSSSGSSYEQYF.

J is TRBJ1-2 and V is TRBV6-5, with 9 bases identical to TRBD1. Germline V gene lookup returns CDR1 MNHEY and CDR2 SVGAGI. The V gene end was trimmed by 5 bases and the J gene end by 6 bases; junction bases not matched to a gene: 10. The CDR3 length is 15 residues. The CDR3 region has the DNA TGTGCCAGCAGTACAACACAGGGGGCGTGGGATGGCTACACCTTC. This translates into CASSTTQGAWDGYTF.

The rearrangement uses TRBV10-1 and TRBJ1-4; D unresolved. The CDR3 runs 18 residues. The V end lost 7 bases, the J end lost 8 bases, and 29 bases lay between the germline ends. Germline-derived CDR1 and CDR2 are WNHNN and SYGVQD (reference sequence). In DNA form, the CDR3 reads TGCGCCAGCACTGCTAACTATACCCCCGTCACCTTGAGAGAAAAACTGTTTTTT. This codes for CASTANYTPVTLREKLFF.

This chain links TRBV7-2 with TRBJ2-5, with D unclear. CDR3 length: 13 residues. The V and J ends lost 1 base and 5 bases respectively, with 8 bases between them. The germline CDR1 and CDR2 sequences are SGHTA and FQGNSA. CDR3 nucleotide sequence: TGTGCCAGCAGCTTAGTCCTTCGGGAGACCCAGTACTTC. This codes for CASSLVLRETQYF. The full variable domain, completed using reference TRBV7-2 and TRBJ2-5, is GAGVSQSPSNKVTEKGKDVELRCDPISGHTALYWYRQSLGQGLEFLIYFQGNSAPDKSGLPSDRFSAERTGGSVSTLTIQRTQQEDSAVYLCASSLVLRETQYFGPGTRLLVL.

This clone occurred once. The chain is built from TRBV5-1 and TRBJ2-3, with D possibly being TRBD1 (5 bases). The CDR3 loop spans 13 amino acids. Trimming shortened V by 5 bases and J by 5 bases, and 12 bases separated the two germline ends. Germline CDR1 and CDR2: SGHRS and YFSETQ. In DNA form, the CDR3 reads TGCGCCAGCAGGGGGCTAGTGGGAGATACGCAGTATTTT. Translating it yields CASRGLVGDTQYF.

The V call is TRBV28, the J call TRBJ2-5; no clear D gene. The germline V and J ends were trimmed by 6 bases and 5 bases, with 13 bases remaining between them. Looked up from germline, CDR1 is MDHEN and CDR2 is SYDVKM. The CDR3 totals 13 residues. In DNA form, the CDR3 reads TGTGCCAGCAGACCCGGTTCGGTTGAGACCCAGTACTTC. This sequence encodes CASRPGSVETQYF.

The chain couples TRBV29-1 to TRBJ2-7; tentatively, D is TRBD2 (5 bases). The CDR3 covers 13 residues. Germline V gene data show CDR1 as SQVTM and CDR2 as ANQGSEA. V lost 4 bases to trimming and J lost 2 bases, with 12 bases between them. CDR3 amino acids: CSVGGLPTYEQYF. DNA of the CDR3: TGCAGCGTTGGAGGGTTACCAACCTACGAGCAGTACTTC.

Concerning this clone itself: At one end the junction does not follow the germline gene, possibly because of a read error. The chain is built from TRBV5-1 and TRBJ2-1; possibly TRBD1 for D (5 bases). This CDR3 contains 14 residues. Per the germline V gene, CDR1 is SGHRS and CDR2 is YFSETQ. Here the CDR3 DNA reads TGCGCCAGCAGGTTGGGGCCAGGCTTGAATGAGCAGTTCTTC. Translating it yields CASRLGPGLNEQFF.

On this clone: Germline is not matched at one junction end, which may reflect a read error. This CDR3 is CASSSRDRDSPLPF. CDR3 sequence (DNA): TGTGCCAGCAGCTCCCGGGACAGGGATTCCCCCCTCCCCTTT. The chain recombines TRBV13 with TRBJ1-6; TRBD1 aligns across 9 bases. Germline V gives CDR1 PRHDT, CDR2 FYEKMQ (reference sequence). The CDR3 sequence is 14 residues long. The variable domain in full, completed from reference TRBV13 and TRBJ1-6, reads AAGVIQSPRHLIKEKRETATLKCYPIPRHDTVYWYQQGPGQDPQFLISFYEKMQSDKGSIPDRFSAQQFSDYHSELNMSSLELGDSALYFCASSSRDRDSPLPFGNGTRLTVT.

V gene TRBV19 combines with J gene TRBJ1-5; 9 nucleotides agree with TRBD1. Germline V gene lookup returns CDR1 LNHDA and CDR2 SQIVND (reference sequence). V shed 3 bases, J shed 1 base, and the junction held 4 bases outside the gene matches. The CDR3 spans 16 residues. CDR3 region: CASSISTGGSNQPQHF. In nucleotides, the CDR3 is TGTGCCAGTAGTATTAGTACAGGGGGCAGCAATCAGCCCCAGCATTTT.

The chain carries TRBV5-1 and TRBJ2-7, with D maybe TRBD1 (6 bases). CDR3 length: 14 residues. Germline lookup yields CDR1 SGHRS and CDR2 YFSETQ. V dropped 0 bases and J dropped 5 bases, with 12 bases sitting between them. The CDR3 reads CASSLARGQHEQYF. CDR3 sequence (DNA): TGCGCCAGCAGCTTGGCCCGGGGACAACACGAGCAGTACTTC.

This clone was found a few times. This sequence joins TRBV4-3 and TRBJ2-7; 11 positions match TRBD2. CDR1 is LGHNA and CDR2 is YSLEER in the germline V gene. Unmatched junction bases numbered 2, after V lost 0 bases and J lost 4 bases. The CDR3 is 15 amino acids. This CDR3 reads CASSQDLAGGYEQYF. The CDR3 nucleotides are TGCGCCAGCAGCCAAGATCTAGCGGGAGGATACGAGCAGTACTTC.

The rearrangement links TRBV7-2 to TRBJ2-2; possibly TRBD2 for D (5 bases). The CDR3 spans 15 residues. V was trimmed by 5 bases and J by 2 bases, leaving 12 bases between them. The germline V gene has CDR1 SGHTA and CDR2 FQGNSA. Here the CDR3 DNA reads TGTGCCAGCAGCCCCACCGGGATTAACACCGGGGAGCTGTTTTTT. Amino acids: CASSPTGINTGELFF.